This T cell receptor beta chain was recovered during a study of cytomegalovirus exposure and HLA in healthy donors. This CDR3 spans 19 amino acids. In germline, CDR1 is MRHNA, CDR2 SNTAGT. With V trimmed by 0 bases and J by 0 bases, 8 bases remained unmatched. This clone appeared once. Both 60 Vbeta primers and 13 Jbeta primers went into the PCR. Clones were sequenced by immunoSEQ multiplex PCR, and TCRdb holds only the in-frame ones, with some missing. Here the sample spans about 180,000 clones, 80% being singletons. The origin of this receptor is a girl between 10 and 17 years old in good health and CMV-seropositive. The V and J genes are TRBV6-4 and TRBJ1-5; 10 bases are shared with TRBD1. Sequenced: PBMCs. CDR3 DNA sequence: TGTGCCAGCAGTGACTCCGATGGGACAGGGGATTATAGCAATCAGCCCCAGCATTTT. Residues: CASSDSDGTGDYSNQPQHF.